One and the same sample provided the 30 T cell receptor beta chains below, sequenced in a study of blood T cells in healthy people across ages. A second about 7 to 11 cycle PCR used barcoded and J-beta primers. TCRdb re-derived calls from the 5' RACE reads in MiXCR, one entry per CDR3 protein. This table holds 1,300,000 or so distinct CDR3 sequences, approximately 59% found once. The sequenced sample was blood. The receptor set was obtained from a man between 18 and 29 years old in good health.

This clonotype was detected only a few times. The genes are TRBV27 and TRBJ2-7, with a tentative D call TRBD2 (6 bases). CDR1 is MNHEY, CDR2 SMNVEV, per germline (reference sequence). Trimming left V 8 bases short and J 0 bases short, with 11 bases between. CDR3 length equals 13 residues. CDR3 in amino acids: CASGHGGSYEQYF. The CDR3, as DNA: TGTGCCAGCGGCCACGGGGGCTCCTACGAGCAGTACTTC.

The rearrangement links TRBV5-6 to TRBJ2-1; D may correspond to TRBD1 or TRBD2 (6 bases each). The CDR3 runs 18 residues. Germline V lookup: CDR1 SGHDT, CDR2 YYEEEE. V dropped 0 bases and J dropped 4 bases, with 20 bases sitting between them. The CDR3 DNA follows: TGTGCCAGCAGCTTGGGTGAACTTACGGGGGCTCGGTACAATGAGCAGTTCTTC. Translating it yields CASSLGELTGARYNEQFF.

The chain employs TRBV6-1 and TRBJ1-2, with D uncertain. CDR1 is MNHNS and CDR2 is SASEGT in the germline V gene. With 2 bases removed from V and 4 bases from J, the gap between germline ends came to 17 bases. There are 16 residues in the CDR3. The CDR3 reads CASSESRTVRFYGYTF. The CDR3 nucleotides are TGTGCCAGCAGTGAAAGTAGGACTGTGAGATTCTATGGCTACACCTTC.

The rearrangement joins TRBV20-1 to TRBJ2-2, with 10 bases fitting TRBD1. With 7 bases clipped from V and 11 bases from J, the junction kept 16 bases outside the gene matches. This CDR3 spans 15 amino acids. Germline V gene data show CDR1 as DFQATT and CDR2 as SNEGSKA (reference sequence). CDR3 loop: CSVPKPGTGVGELFF. The CDR3, as DNA: TGCAGTGTTCCCAAACCCGGGACAGGGGTTGGTGAGCTGTTTTTT.

This clonotype showed up just a few times. This chain links TRBV20-1 with TRBJ1-6; no clear D gene. The CDR3 extends over 17 amino acids. Germline CDR1 is DFQATT and CDR2 is SNEGSKA (reference sequence). With 1 base removed from V and 0 bases from J, the gap between germline ends came to 13 bases. The CDR3 DNA is TGCAGTGCTAGAGGTTTCGGTGCCGACTCCTATAATTCACCCCTCCACTTT. Encoded protein: CSARGFGADSYNSPLHF.

V gene TRBV15 combines with J gene TRBJ2-3; 10 bases map to TRBD1. The length of the CDR3 is 19 residues. Per the germline V gene, CDR1 is LNHNV and CDR2 is YYDKDF (reference sequence). Germline trimming cut 5 bases from V and 0 bases from J; bases unmatched to any gene: 14. CDR3 coding DNA: TGTGCCACCAGCTCCGTATACGGGACAGGGGATCCTAGCACAGATACGCAGTATTTT. Encoded protein: CATSSVYGTGDPSTDTQYF.

The chain recombines TRBV24-1 with TRBJ2-1, with a tentative D call TRBD1 (5 bases). The CDR3 sequence is 14 residues long. The V gene's germline CDR1 is KGHDR and CDR2 SFDVKD. The ends were cut back, 4 bases at V and 3 bases at J, with 9 bases in the middle. The CDR3 coding sequence is TGTGCCACCAGTGAAAGGGGTGACTACAATGAGCAGTTCTTC. As protein: CATSERGDYNEQFF.

This clonotype has just a few counts. The chain carries TRBV5-1 and TRBJ2-5; possible D gene TRBD1, 5 bases. In germline, CDR1 is SGHRS, CDR2 YFSETQ. Trimming cost V 3 bases and J 5 bases, with 14 bases left between them. The CDR3 contains 14 residues. CDR3 region: CASSSISGSETQYF. CDR3 nucleotides: TGCGCCAGCAGCTCGATTTCAGGGTCGGAGACCCAGTACTTC.

Only a few counts were recorded for this clonotype. This chain links TRBV15 with TRBJ2-5; TRBD2 is a possible D gene (5 bases). The germline gives CDR1 LNHNV, CDR2 YYDKDF (reference sequence). Trimming pared 9 bases from V and 5 bases from J, leaving 16 bases between. The CDR3 extends over 13 amino acids. CDR3 in DNA: TGTGCCACTAGGCAGTTTGGGGAGGAGACCCAGTACTTC. As protein: CATRQFGEETQYF.

The chain couples TRBV19 to TRBJ2-7; D unresolved. The length of the CDR3 is 14 residues. In germline, CDR1 is LNHDA, CDR2 SQIVND (reference sequence). The germline V and J ends were trimmed by 4 bases and 0 bases, with 10 bases remaining between them. In nucleotides, the CDR3 is TGTGCCAGTAGTACGTTTGGCACCTCCTACGAGCAGTACTTC. Its protein product is CASSTFGTSYEQYF. Complete variable domain (other parts from reference TRBV19 and TRBJ2-7): DGGITQSPKYLFRKEGQNVTLSCEQNLNHDAMYWYRQDPGQGLRLIYYSQIVNDFQKGDIAEGYSVSREKKESFPLTVTSAQKNPTAFYLCASSTFGTSYEQYFGPGTRLTVT.

The chain uses TRBV20-1 and TRBJ1-5; TRBD1 aligns across 7 bases. CDR1 and CDR2 from the germline V gene are DFQATT and SNEGSKA (reference sequence). Trimming cost V 6 bases and J 0 bases; bases outside gene matches: 8. This CDR3 contains 15 residues. The CDR3 spells CSAQTGTYSNQPQHF. The CDR3 DNA follows: TGCAGTGCCCAGACAGGGACATATAGCAATCAGCCCCAGCATTTT.

The gene calls are TRBV27 and TRBJ1-4; D remains ambiguous. The CDR3 spans 15 residues. CDR1 is MNHEY, CDR2 SMNVEV, per germline (reference sequence). V gave up 6 bases and J gave up 8 bases, with 19 bases separating them. The CDR3 nucleotides read TGTGCCAGCAGCCGAGCGGGGTCAGCATCCGAAAAACTGTTTTTT. It specifies CASSRAGSASEKLFF. Full variable domain (missing parts from reference TRBV27 and TRBJ1-4): EAQVTQNPRYLITVTGKKLTVTCSQNMNHEYMSWYRQDPGLGLRQIYYSMNVEVTDKGDVPEGYKVSRKEKRNFPLILESPSPNQTSLYFCASSRAGSASEKLFFGSGTQLSVL.

The chain recombines TRBV20-1 with TRBJ2-7; 8 nucleotides line up with TRBD2. The closer fit of TRBJ2-1 to the DNA end suggests the J call may be wrong. The CDR3 contains 16 residues. CDR1 DFQATT and CDR2 SNEGSKA come from the germline V gene (reference sequence). The CDR3 bases are TGCAGTGCTAGAGATCTTGGACTAGCTCGTACGAGTGAGCAGTTCTTC. This sequence encodes CSARDLGLARTSEQFF.

This clonotype came up once. The rearrangement uses TRBV7-6 and TRBJ2-5, with TRBD1 as a possible D gene (7 bases). The J call may be in error: the DNA end matches TRBJ2-7 better. Germline V gives CDR1 SGHVS, CDR2 FNYEAQ. The CDR3 runs to 13 residues. The CDR3 spells CASTGGPGDEQYF. CDR3 in DNA: TGTGCCAGCACAGGGGGGCCGGGGGACGAGCAGTACTTC.

This clonotype was picked up a small number of times. The V call is TRBV29-1, the J call TRBJ2-5; D unclear. Germline V lookup: CDR1 SQVTM, CDR2 ANQGSEA. This CDR3 is 11 amino acids long. The V gene lost 2 bases and the J gene lost 4 bases, with 5 bases spanning the gap. The CDR3 coding sequence is TGCAGCGTTGAAACGGGAGAGACCCAGTACTTC. Protein product: CSVETGETQYF.

This clonotype was seen only a few times. V and J are TRBV7-2 and TRBJ2-1; D remains unclear. Deletions cut 4 bases from V and 5 bases from J, with 12 bases between. Germline values: CDR1 SGHTA, CDR2 FQGNSA. The CDR3 runs to 14 residues. For the CDR3, the DNA is TGTGCCAGCAGCTCGGTTATGAGGAACAATGAGCAGTTCTTC. Protein sequence: CASSSVMRNNEQFF.

The V call is TRBV5-1, the J call TRBJ1-1, with TRBD1 matching 10 bases. The CDR3 contains 17 residues. With 4 bases clipped from V and 0 bases from J, the junction kept 9 bases outside the gene matches. Per the germline V gene, CDR1 is SGHRS and CDR2 is YFSETQ. In DNA form, the CDR3 reads TGCGCCAGCAGCCGCCGGGACAGGGGCCCCATGAACACTGAAGCTTTCTTT. This sequence encodes CASSRRDRGPMNTEAFF.

This chain links TRBV5-1 with TRBJ1-2, with D tentatively TRBD1 (6 bases). Germline CDR1 reads SGHRS; CDR2 reads YFSETQ. The CDR3 has 16 residues. Trimming pared 4 bases from V and 1 base from J, leaving 17 bases between. The CDR3 DNA follows: TGCGCCAGCAGCCCCCAATCACAGGGAGGTAACTATGGCTACACCTTC. Translation gives CASSPQSQGGNYGYTF.

In this sample, this clonotype turned up a few times. The chain is built from TRBV20-1 and TRBJ2-7, with D maybe TRBD1 (7 bases). CDR1 is DFQATT and CDR2 is SNEGSKA in the germline V gene (reference sequence). The CDR3 totals 13 residues. Trimming pared 5 bases from V and 4 bases from J, leaving 15 bases between. CDR3 residues: CSAAGQLNYEQYF. The DNA of the CDR3 is TGCAGTGCTGCGGGACAGCTAAATTACGAGCAGTACTTC.

This CDR3 reads CASSGFLGRAGDGKLDEQFF. The CDR3 DNA sequence: TGTGCCAGCAGCGGCTTCCTTGGGAGAGCGGGAGATGGAAAACTCGATGAGCAGTTCTTC. The chain is built from TRBV3-1 and TRBJ2-1; 8 bases are a match to TRBD2. This CDR3 is 20 amino acids long. In germline, CDR1 is LGHDT, CDR2 YNNKEL (reference sequence). V shed 5 bases, J shed 8 bases, and the junction held 26 bases outside the gene matches.

The chain is built from TRBV3-1 and TRBJ2-3, with 11 nucleotides matching TRBD2. The junction had 6 bases not matched to a gene; V was cut back by 4 bases and J by 3 bases. The CDR3 is 16 amino acids. Germline V CDR1 and CDR2: LGHDT, YNNKEL (reference sequence). This chain's CDR3 is CASSPLRLAGTDTQYF. The CDR3 bases are TGTGCCAGCAGCCCCCTGCGACTAGCGGGGACAGATACGCAGTATTTT.

This chain uses TRBV3-1 with TRBJ2-4; TRBD2 agrees at 9 bases. The end of the DNA aligns better with TRBJ2-5, so the J call may be wrong. The germline V gene has CDR1 LGHDT and CDR2 YNNKEL (reference sequence). The CDR3 loop spans 16 amino acids. CDR3 bases: TGTGCCAGCAGCCAAGATCTTAGCGGGGGACAAGAGACCCAGTACTTC. This translates into CASSQDLSGGQETQYF.

V gene TRBV20-1 combines with J gene TRBJ2-1; the D call may be TRBD1 or TRBD2 (6 bases each). Trimming removed 8 bases at V and 9 bases at J, with 23 bases between. Germline V CDR1 and CDR2: DFQATT, SNEGSKA (reference sequence). The CDR3 runs 14 residues. The CDR3 bases are TGCAGTCCCACTCTCGGGGGCCCGATGGGTGAGCAGTTCTTC. Its translation is CSPTLGGPMGEQFF.

The table lists this clonotype with a count of one. One junction end does not reproduce the germline sequence, and a read error may be involved. The rearrangement links TRBV5-1 to TRBJ2-4; D not certain. The DNA matches TRBJ2-7 better at its end, which makes the J call doubtful. This CDR3 comprises 13 residues. Per the germline V gene, CDR1 is SGHRS and CDR2 is YFSETQ. CDR3 residues: CASSPATSDEQYF. The CDR3 coding sequence is TGCGCCAGCAGCCCCGCCACCTCCGACGAGCAGTACTTC.

The rearrangement links TRBV10-3 to TRBJ2-1; D possibly corresponds to TRBD2 (6 bases). This CDR3 comprises 14 residues. The germline gives CDR1 ENHRY, CDR2 SYGVKD. Trimming cost V 6 bases and J 0 bases, with 9 bases left between them. The CDR3 sequence: CAIRSGSSYNEQFF. The CDR3 region has the DNA TGTGCCATCAGGTCCGGGAGCTCCTACAATGAGCAGTTCTTC.

J is TRBJ1-2 and V is TRBV27, with a possible D match to TRBD1 (5 bases). The CDR3 length is 17 residues. CDR1 MNHEY and CDR2 SMNVEV come from the germline V gene (reference sequence). The V and J ends lost 2 bases and 8 bases respectively, with 24 bases between them. CDR3 coding DNA: TGTGCCAGCAGTTTAAGGTCCAGGGCCCAAAGGGTAGGGGGCTACACCTTC. This encodes CASSLRSRAQRVGGYTF.

The CDR3 spells CASSYDLAGDTDTQYF. CDR3 coding DNA: TGTGCCAGCAGTTACGACCTAGCGGGGGACACAGATACGCAGTATTTT. This chain links TRBV6-5 with TRBJ2-3; 10 nucleotides agree with TRBD2. CDR3 length: 16 amino acids. J gave up 2 bases and V 2 bases, and 4 bases lay outside the gene matches. The V gene's germline CDR1 is MNHEY and CDR2 SVGAGI.

This chain links TRBV4-2 with TRBJ2-3; D is tentatively TRBD1 or TRBD2 (6 bases each). Germline CDR1 is LGHNA and CDR2 is YNFKEQ. CDR3 size: 15 residues. V lost 8 bases, J lost 1 base, and 16 bases lay in between. CDR3 DNA sequence: TGTGCCAGCGCGAACGGGGGCTCCGGCACAGATACGCAGTATTTT. This codes for CASANGGSGTDTQYF.

Regarding this clonotype: This likely comes from a read error, as the CDR3 has no conserved phenylalanine or tryptophan at its end. The rearrangement links TRBV20-1 to TRBJ2-7, with 7 nucleotides matching TRBD1. V lost 6 bases to trimming and J lost 5 bases; unmatched junction nucleotides: 7. Germline V lookup: CDR1 DFQATT, CDR2 SNEGSKA (reference sequence). CDR3 length equals 12 residues. The DNA of the CDR3 is TGCAGTGCCAACGACAGGGCCCACGAGCAGTACATC. Translation: CSANDRAHEQYI.

The V call is TRBV7-6, the J call TRBJ2-1; D ambiguous. Trimming removed 5 bases at V and 6 bases at J, with 20 bases between. The CDR3 extends over 16 amino acids. CDR1 SGHVS and CDR2 FNYEAQ come from the germline V gene. The CDR3 nucleotides are TGTGCCAGCAGCCCCAGCCACGGGCTAGGCGGCAATGAGCAGTTCTTC. Residues: CASSPSHGLGGNEQFF.